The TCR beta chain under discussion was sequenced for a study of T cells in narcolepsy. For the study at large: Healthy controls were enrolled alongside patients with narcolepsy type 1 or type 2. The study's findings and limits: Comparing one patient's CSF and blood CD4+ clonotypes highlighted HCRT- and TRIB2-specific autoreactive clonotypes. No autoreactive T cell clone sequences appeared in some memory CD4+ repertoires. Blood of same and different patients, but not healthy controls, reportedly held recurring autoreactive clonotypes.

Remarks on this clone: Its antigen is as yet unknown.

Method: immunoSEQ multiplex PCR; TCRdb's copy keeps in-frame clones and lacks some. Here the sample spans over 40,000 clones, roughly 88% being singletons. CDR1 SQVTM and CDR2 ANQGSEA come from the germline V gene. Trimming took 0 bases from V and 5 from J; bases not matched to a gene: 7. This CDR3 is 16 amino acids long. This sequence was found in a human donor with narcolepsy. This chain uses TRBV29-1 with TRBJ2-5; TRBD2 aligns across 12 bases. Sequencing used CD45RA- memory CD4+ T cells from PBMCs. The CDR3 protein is CSVEEALAGGRETQYF. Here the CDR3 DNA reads TGCAGCGTTGAAGAAGCCCTAGCGGGGGGGCGGGAGACCCAGTACTTC.